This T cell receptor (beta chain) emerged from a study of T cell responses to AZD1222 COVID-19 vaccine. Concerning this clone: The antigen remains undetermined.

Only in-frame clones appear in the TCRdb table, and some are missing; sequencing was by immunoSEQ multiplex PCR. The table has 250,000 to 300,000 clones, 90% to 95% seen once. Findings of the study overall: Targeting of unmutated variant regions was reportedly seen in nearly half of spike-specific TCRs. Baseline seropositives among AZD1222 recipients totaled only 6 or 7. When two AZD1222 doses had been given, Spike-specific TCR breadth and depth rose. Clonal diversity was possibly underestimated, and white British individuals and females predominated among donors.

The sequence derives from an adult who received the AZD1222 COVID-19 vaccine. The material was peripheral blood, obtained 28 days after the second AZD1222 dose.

The DNA of the CDR3 is TGTGCCAGCAGCCGTGGTCACGAGCAGTACTTC. This sequence encodes CASSRGHEQYF. The J gene is TRBJ2-7, the V gene TRBV7-8; D not certain. This CDR3 is 11 amino acids long. Germline V gene sequence: CDR1 SGHVS, CDR2 FQNEAQ. Between the trimmed V and J ends, which lost 5 bases and 5 bases, there was a span of 7 bases.